Each of the 24 T cell receptor beta chains below was sequenced from the same sample in a study of OX40 agonist ivuxolimab in advanced cancers. Repertoires were generated with immunoSEQ multiplex PCR, while TCRdb's copy carries only in-frame clones and drops some. The repertoire holds about 55,000 clones, under 85% seen once, with just under 6.5% in the top ten. Material: CD4+ or CD8+ T cells sorted from blood, obtained in a trial of the OX40 agonist ivuxolimab. These receptors were collected from an adult with an advanced solid tumor such as melanoma, head and neck, liver or kidney cancer.

The chain carries TRBV7-7 and TRBJ2-1, with 8 bases lining up with TRBD1. Germline V gives CDR1 SSHAT, CDR2 FNYEAQ (reference sequence). The V segment lost 2 bases and the J segment 0 bases; nucleotides outside the gene matches: 3. The CDR3 runs to 16 residues. CDR3 amino acids: CASSLRTGSSYNEQFF. The CDR3 bases are TGTGCCAGCAGCTTAAGGACAGGGAGCTCCTACAATGAGCAGTTCTTC.

V is TRBV6-1 and J is TRBJ1-1; TRBD1 agrees at 9 bases. V dropped 3 bases and J dropped 5; count of bases not matched to a gene: 7. The CDR3 is 15 amino acids. Germline values: CDR1 MNHNS, CDR2 SASEGT. CDR3 bases: TGTGCCAGCAGTGATGCAACAGGGGGCTGGACTGAAGCTTTCTTT. Translation gives CASSDATGGWTEAFF.

V usage is TRBV18 and J usage is TRBJ2-5; the D gene is possibly TRBD1 (6 bases). This CDR3 spans 14 amino acids. The germline V gene has CDR1 KGHSH and CDR2 LQKENI. V lost 3 bases, J lost 5 bases, and 13 bases lay in between. The CDR3 sequence: CASSPKGVVETQYF. The CDR3 coding sequence is TGTGCCAGCTCACCTAAGGGGGTGGTGGAGACCCAGTACTTC.

V gene TRBV25-1 combines with J gene TRBJ2-7; D is perhaps TRBD1 or TRBD2 (5 bases each). Per the germline V gene, CDR1 is MGHDK and CDR2 is SYGVNS. Trimming left V 5 bases short and J 7 bases short, with 15 bases between. This CDR3 has 13 residues. The CDR3 protein is CASSKPGPTEQYF. CDR3 coding DNA: TGTGCCAGCAGTAAACCGGGGCCTACGGAGCAGTACTTC.

J is TRBJ1-6 and V is TRBV5-1, with a tentative D call TRBD1 (6 bases). From germline, CDR1 is SGHRS and CDR2 YFSETQ. CDR3 length: 19 amino acids. Trimming took off 0 bases at V and 0 bases at J, with 16 bases between the two ends. Written as DNA, the CDR3 is TGCGCCAGCAGCTTGGAGGGGATCGGGACAAGCTCCTATAATTCACCCCTCCACTTT. The encoded protein is CASSLEGIGTSSYNSPLHF.

This clone occurred a few times. The chain combines TRBV7-2 with TRBJ1-5; TRBD1 is a possible D gene (5 bases). The CDR3 consists of 14 residues. V lost 5 bases to trimming and J lost 6 bases, with 14 bases between them. In germline, CDR1 is SGHTA, CDR2 FQGNSA. CDR3 DNA sequence: TGTGCCAGCAGCCCGACAGACATCGCTCAGCCCCAGCATTTT. Translating gives CASSPTDIAQPQHF.

This rearrangement joins TRBV5-5 to TRBJ1-2, with D maybe TRBD1 (5 bases). V dropped 0 bases and J dropped 4 bases, with 13 bases sitting between them. Germline values: CDR1 SGHKS, CDR2 YYEKEE (reference sequence). The CDR3 is 15 amino acids. The CDR3 loop reads CASSLGGTAIYGYTF. CDR3 in DNA: TGTGCCAGCAGCTTGGGCGGGACCGCAATCTATGGCTACACCTTC.

This chain connects TRBV15 to TRBJ1-5, with TRBD1 identical over 7 bases. The ends lost 1 base at V and 1 base at J; junction bases unmatched: 4. Germline V gene sequence: CDR1 LNHNV, CDR2 YYDKDF (reference sequence). The CDR3 covers 16 residues. In DNA form, the CDR3 reads TGTGCCACCAGCAGAGTGGGCAGGGGGAGCAATCAGCCCCAGCATTTT. Residues: CATSRVGRGSNQPQHF.

V usage is TRBV2 and J usage is TRBJ2-5; the match to TRBD2 covers 7 bases. V dropped 8 bases and J dropped 5; count of bases not matched to a gene: 8. The CDR3 length is 13 residues. Germline CDR1 is SNHLY and CDR2 is FYNNEI. The DNA for the CDR3 is TGTGCCAGCGGGGAGGGCCGGTCGGAGACCCAGTACTTC. Its translation: CASGEGRSETQYF.

This clone appeared a few times. As DNA, the CDR3 is TGTGCCAGTACCTCGGCCCACAGGTTGAACACTGAAGCTTTCTTT. Residues: CASTSAHRLNTEAFF. This chain uses TRBV19 with TRBJ1-1; tentative D call: TRBD1 (5 bases). CDR1 and CDR2 from the germline V gene are LNHDA and SQIVND (reference sequence). The V and J ends lost 7 bases and 0 bases respectively, with 15 bases between them. CDR3 size: 15 residues.

This clone was seen ten or more times. The chain is built from TRBV7-7 and TRBJ2-1, with D unresolved. V gave up 1 base and J gave up 7 bases, with 8 bases separating them. Germline V lookup: CDR1 SSHAT, CDR2 FNYEAQ (reference sequence). This CDR3 has 13 residues. The CDR3 bases are TGTGCCAGCAGCTTAGGTACATTTAATGAGCAGTTCTTC. Its protein is CASSLGTFNEQFF.

This clone was detected only once. V and J are TRBV5-1 and TRBJ2-3; D might be TRBD2 (5 bases). Germline assignment: CDR1 SGHRS and CDR2 YFSETQ. Trimming took off 2 bases at V and 6 bases at J, with 13 bases between the two ends. The CDR3 extends over 14 amino acids. The CDR3 spells CASSFSSPGDTQYF. The CDR3, as DNA: TGCGCCAGCAGCTTCTCTAGCCCTGGGGATACGCAGTATTTT.

The chain joins TRBV27 to TRBJ2-2, with 9 bases fitting TRBD2. V lost 2 bases, J lost 7 bases, and 5 bases stayed unmatched. The CDR3 has 15 amino acids. Germline assignment: CDR1 MNHEY and CDR2 SMNVEV (reference sequence). CDR3 amino acids: CASSLLAGLVGELFF. Written as DNA, the CDR3 is TGTGCCAGCAGTTTACTAGCGGGATTGGTCGGGGAGCTGTTTTTT.

The rearrangement joins TRBV7-9 to TRBJ2-5; D not certain. The CDR3 totals 15 residues. CDR1 is SEHNR and CDR2 is FQNEAQ in the germline V gene (reference sequence). V dropped 6 bases and J dropped 5 bases, with 19 bases sitting between them. CDR3 sequence: CASSSLKTGMETQYF. The CDR3 nucleotides read TGTGCCAGCAGTTCGTTGAAGACCGGAATGGAGACCCAGTACTTC.

The chain is built from TRBV27 and TRBJ2-5, with 8 bases aligning to TRBD1. The J segment lost 4 bases and the V segment lost 5 bases, leaving 12 bases of the junction unmatched. Germline V gene data show CDR1 as MNHEY and CDR2 as SMNVEV (reference sequence). The CDR3 runs to 16 residues. The CDR3 nucleotides read TGTGCCAGCAGTATCTTCCGGGACAGGTCTGGAGAGACCCAGTACTTC. This sequence encodes CASSIFRDRSGETQYF.

The chain uses TRBV5-4 and TRBJ2-3; 12 positions match TRBD2. The CDR3 loop spans 16 amino acids. Germline assignment: CDR1 SGHNT and CDR2 YYREEE (reference sequence). The V and J ends lost 5 bases and 0 bases, in that order; junction bases with no gene match: 4. CDR3 sequence (DNA): TGTGCCAGCAGGTGGACTAGCGGGGAAAGCACAGATACGCAGTATTTT. Translated: CASRWTSGESTDTQYF. Full variable domain (remainder filled in from reference TRBV5-4 and TRBJ2-3): ETGVTQSPTHLIKTRGQQVTLRCSSQSGHNTVSWYQQALGQGPQFIFQYYREEENGRGNFPPRFSGLQFPNYSSELNVNALELDDSALYLCASRWTSGESTDTQYFGPGTRLTVL.

The rearrangement uses TRBV11-3 and TRBJ2-3; unclear D gene. The germline CDR1 and CDR2 sequences are SGHNT and YENEEA. The CDR3 runs to 15 residues. V gave up 2 bases and J gave up 0 bases, with 9 bases separating them. This CDR3 reads CASSLLGISTDTQYF. The CDR3 DNA reads as TGTGCCAGCAGCTTACTGGGGATCAGCACAGATACGCAGTATTTT.

The chain is built from TRBV5-4 and TRBJ2-5; D perhaps matches TRBD1 (6 bases). Germline-derived CDR1 and CDR2 are SGHNT and YYREEE (reference sequence). This CDR3 contains 13 residues. Trimming took off 4 bases at V and 2 bases at J, with 9 bases between the two ends. The CDR3 nucleotides are TGTGCCAGCAGCCTTGGACAGCAAGAGACCCAGTACTTC. Its translation: CASSLGQQETQYF.

This clone appeared a few times. The chain joins TRBV5-4 to TRBJ2-1, with 7 bases identical to TRBD2. The germline V gene has CDR1 SGHNT and CDR2 YYREEE (reference sequence). This CDR3 is 15 amino acids long. Trimming at V came to 2 bases and at J to 2 bases, leaving 4 bases not matched to a gene. This CDR3 is CASSLGSGPYNEQFF. Here the CDR3 DNA reads TGTGCCAGCAGCTTAGGTAGCGGGCCCTACAATGAGCAGTTCTTC. Complete variable domain (other parts from reference TRBV5-4 and TRBJ2-1): ETGVTQSPTHLIKTRGQQVTLRCSSQSGHNTVSWYQQALGQGPQFIFQYYREEENGRGNFPPRFSGLQFPNYSSELNVNALELDDSALYLCASSLGSGPYNEQFFGPGTRLTVL.

This chain joins TRBV7-2 and TRBJ2-7; 10 bases are a match to TRBD2. V lost 2 bases to trimming and J lost 5 bases; unmatched junction nucleotides: 12. The length of the CDR3 is 17 residues. From germline, CDR1 is SGHTA and CDR2 FQGNSA. CDR3 in amino acids: CASSLYHPGLAGDEQYF. CDR3 sequence (DNA): TGTGCCAGCAGCTTATATCACCCCGGGCTAGCGGGGGACGAGCAGTACTTC.

The genes are TRBV7-2 and TRBJ1-6; maybe TRBD1 (5 bases). Germline CDR1 reads SGHTA; CDR2 reads FQGNSA. V lost 5 bases and J lost 0, with 11 bases in between. The CDR3 is made up of 16 amino acids. CDR3 coding DNA: TGTGCCAGCAGCCTGCGGGACCGCTCCTATAATTCACCCCTCCACTTT. Translating gives CASSLRDRSYNSPLHF.

The chain combines TRBV30 with TRBJ1-2; maybe TRBD1 (5 bases). The germline V gene encodes CDR1 GTSNPN and CDR2 SVGIG (reference sequence). The V end lost 1 base, the J end lost 8 bases, and 11 bases lay between the germline ends. The CDR3 is made up of 12 amino acids. DNA for the CDR3: TGTGCCTGGAGTGGGAGGGGAGGCGGCTACACCTTC. It codes for CAWSGRGGGYTF.

This chain connects TRBV7-2 to TRBJ2-3; no firm D call. The CDR3 is 15 residues long. Deletions cut 2 bases from V and 5 bases from J, with 14 bases between. Per the germline V gene, CDR1 is SGHTA and CDR2 is FQGNSA. The CDR3 region is CASSLTPSRGDTQYF. The CDR3 nucleotides are TGTGCCAGCAGCTTAACTCCCAGCCGCGGAGATACGCAGTATTTT.

The chain recombines TRBV11-3 with TRBJ2-1; the match to TRBD2 covers 9 bases. The CDR3 extends over 16 amino acids. V was clipped by 2 bases and J by 5 bases; unmatched bases: 7. Per the germline V gene, CDR1 is SGHNT and CDR2 is YENEEA. The CDR3 loop is CASSLLGGGGHNEQFF. The CDR3 nucleotides are TGTGCCAGCAGCTTATTAGGCGGGGGGGGACACAATGAGCAGTTCTTC.